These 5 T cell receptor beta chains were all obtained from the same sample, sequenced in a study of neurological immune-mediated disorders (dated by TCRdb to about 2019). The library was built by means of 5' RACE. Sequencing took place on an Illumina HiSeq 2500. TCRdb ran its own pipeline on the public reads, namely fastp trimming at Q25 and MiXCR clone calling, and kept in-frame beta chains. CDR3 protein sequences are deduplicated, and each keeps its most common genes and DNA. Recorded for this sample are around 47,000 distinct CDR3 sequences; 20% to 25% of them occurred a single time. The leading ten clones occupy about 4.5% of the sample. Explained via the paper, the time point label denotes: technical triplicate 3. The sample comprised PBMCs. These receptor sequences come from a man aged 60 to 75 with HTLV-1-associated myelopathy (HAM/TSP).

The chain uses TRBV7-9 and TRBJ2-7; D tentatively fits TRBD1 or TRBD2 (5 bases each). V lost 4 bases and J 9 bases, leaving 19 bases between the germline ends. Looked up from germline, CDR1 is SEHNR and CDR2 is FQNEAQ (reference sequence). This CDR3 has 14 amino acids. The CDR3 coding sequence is TGTGCCAGCAGCTCCCGGGACCGACCCTACTGGCAGTACTTC. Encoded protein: CASSSRDRPYWQYF. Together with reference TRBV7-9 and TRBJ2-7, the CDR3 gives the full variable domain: DTGVSQNPRHKITKRGQNVTFRCDPISEHNRLYWYRQTLGQGPEFLTYFQNEAQLEKSRLLSDRFSAERPKGSFSTLEIQRTEQGDSAMYLCASSSRDRPYWQYFGPGTRLTVT.

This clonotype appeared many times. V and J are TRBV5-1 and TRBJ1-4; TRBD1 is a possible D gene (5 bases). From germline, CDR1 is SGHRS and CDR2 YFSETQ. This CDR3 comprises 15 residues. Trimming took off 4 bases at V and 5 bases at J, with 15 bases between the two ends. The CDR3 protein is CASSPEGMKNEKLFF. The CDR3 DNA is TGCGCCAGCAGCCCGGAGGGGATGAAAAATGAAAAACTGTTTTTT.

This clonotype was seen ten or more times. The CDR3 nucleotides are TGCGCCAGCAGCTTAACGGGTGGACGAGGCGAGCAGTACTTC. It codes for CASSLTGGRGEQYF. The chain has TRBV5-1 and TRBJ2-7, with D hard to call. V was shortened by 2 bases and J by 6 bases, with 15 bases between the two germline ends. Germline V gene lookup returns CDR1 SGHRS and CDR2 YFSETQ. The CDR3 is 14 amino acids.

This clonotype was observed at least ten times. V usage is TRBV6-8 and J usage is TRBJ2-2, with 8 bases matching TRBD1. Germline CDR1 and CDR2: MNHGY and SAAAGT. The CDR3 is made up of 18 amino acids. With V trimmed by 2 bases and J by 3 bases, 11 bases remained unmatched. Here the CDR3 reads CASSYSGRGRRDTGELFF. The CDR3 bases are TGTGCCAGCAGTTACAGTGGCAGGGGGCGCAGAGACACCGGGGAGCTGTTTTTT.

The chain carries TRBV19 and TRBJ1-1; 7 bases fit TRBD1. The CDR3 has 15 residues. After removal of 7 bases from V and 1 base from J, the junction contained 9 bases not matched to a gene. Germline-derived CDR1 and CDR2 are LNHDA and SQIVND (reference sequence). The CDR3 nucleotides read TGTGCCAGTAAACCAGACAGGGCCGGGAACACTGAAGCTTTCTTT. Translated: CASKPDRAGNTEAFF.